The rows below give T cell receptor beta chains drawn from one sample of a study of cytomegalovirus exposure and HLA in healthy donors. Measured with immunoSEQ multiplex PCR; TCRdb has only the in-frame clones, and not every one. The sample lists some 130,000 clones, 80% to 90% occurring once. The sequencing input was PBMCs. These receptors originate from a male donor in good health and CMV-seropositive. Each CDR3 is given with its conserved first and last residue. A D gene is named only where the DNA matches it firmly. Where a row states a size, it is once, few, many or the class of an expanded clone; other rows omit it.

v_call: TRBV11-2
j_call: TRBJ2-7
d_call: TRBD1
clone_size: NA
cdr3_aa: CASSSPGQATYEQYF
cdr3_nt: TGTGCCAGCAGCTCTCCGGGACAGGCCACCTACGAGCAGTACTTC

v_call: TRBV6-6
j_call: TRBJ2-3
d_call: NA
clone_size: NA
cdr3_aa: CASSLREGDTQYF
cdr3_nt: TGTGCCAGCAGTTTGCGGGAAGGAGATACGCAGTATTTT

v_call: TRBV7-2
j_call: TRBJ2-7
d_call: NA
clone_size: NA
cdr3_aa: CASSPHYEQYF
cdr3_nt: TGTGCCAGCAGCCCCCACTACGAGCAGTACTTC

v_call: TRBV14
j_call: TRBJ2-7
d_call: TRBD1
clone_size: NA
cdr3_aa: CASSLGQGAYEQYF
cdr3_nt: TGTGCCAGCAGCCTTGGACAGGGGGCCTACGAGCAGTACTTC

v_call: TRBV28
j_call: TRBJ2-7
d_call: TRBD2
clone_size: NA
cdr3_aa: CASRGGTSGVSSYEQCF
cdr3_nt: TGTGCCAGCAGAGGTGGGACTAGCGGGGTCAGCTCCTACGAGCAGTGCTTC

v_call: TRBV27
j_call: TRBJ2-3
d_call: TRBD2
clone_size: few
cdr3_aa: CASSSPGTSGSLDTQYF
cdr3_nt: TGTGCCAGCAGTTCTCCCGGAACTAGCGGGAGTTTAGATACGCAGTATTTT

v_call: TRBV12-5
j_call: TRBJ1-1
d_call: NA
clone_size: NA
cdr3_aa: CASAWGSNTEAFF
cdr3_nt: TGTGCTAGTGCCTGGGGCTCAAACACTGAAGCTTTCTTT

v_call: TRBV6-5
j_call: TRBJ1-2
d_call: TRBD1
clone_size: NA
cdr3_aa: CASSYPEGADYTF
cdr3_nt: TGTGCCAGCAGTTACCCGGAGGGGGCTGACTACACCTTC

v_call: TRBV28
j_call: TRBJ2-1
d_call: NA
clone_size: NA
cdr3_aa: CASSPFFSGSTYNEQFF
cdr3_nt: TGTGCCAGCAGTCCTTTTTTCAGTGGGAGTACTTACAATGAGCAGTTCTTC

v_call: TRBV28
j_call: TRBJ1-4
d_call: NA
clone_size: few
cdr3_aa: CASSLTPRGTNEKLFF
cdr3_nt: TGTGCCAGCAGTCTGACTCCTCGGGGAACTAATGAAAAACTGTTTTTT

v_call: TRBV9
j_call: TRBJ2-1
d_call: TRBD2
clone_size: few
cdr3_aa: CASSVASGSLNEQFF
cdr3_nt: TGTGCCAGCAGCGTAGCTAGCGGGTCCCTCAATGAGCAGTTCTTC

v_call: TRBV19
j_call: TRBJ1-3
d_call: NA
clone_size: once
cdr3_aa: CASSIEGLRNTIYF
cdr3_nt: TGTGCCAGTAGTATAGAGGGTCTGCGGAACACCATATATTTT